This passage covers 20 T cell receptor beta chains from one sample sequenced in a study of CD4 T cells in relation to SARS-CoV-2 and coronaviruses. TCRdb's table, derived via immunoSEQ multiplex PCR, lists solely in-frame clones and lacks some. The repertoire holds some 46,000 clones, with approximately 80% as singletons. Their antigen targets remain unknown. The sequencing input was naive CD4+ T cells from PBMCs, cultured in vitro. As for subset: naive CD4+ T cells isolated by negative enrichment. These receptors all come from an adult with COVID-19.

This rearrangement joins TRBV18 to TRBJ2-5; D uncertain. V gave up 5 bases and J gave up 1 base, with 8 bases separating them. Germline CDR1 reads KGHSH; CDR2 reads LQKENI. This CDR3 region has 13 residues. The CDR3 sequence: CASSSDGQETQYF. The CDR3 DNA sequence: TGTGCCAGCTCATCGGACGGCCAAGAGACCCAGTACTTC.

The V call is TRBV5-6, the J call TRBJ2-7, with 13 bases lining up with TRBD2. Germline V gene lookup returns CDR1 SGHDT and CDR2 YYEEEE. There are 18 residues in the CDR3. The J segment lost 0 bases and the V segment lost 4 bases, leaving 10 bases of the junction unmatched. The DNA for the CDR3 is TGTGCCAGCAGCCCTAGACTAGCGGGAGGACCCAGCTCCTACGAGCAGTACTTC. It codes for CASSPRLAGGPSSYEQYF.

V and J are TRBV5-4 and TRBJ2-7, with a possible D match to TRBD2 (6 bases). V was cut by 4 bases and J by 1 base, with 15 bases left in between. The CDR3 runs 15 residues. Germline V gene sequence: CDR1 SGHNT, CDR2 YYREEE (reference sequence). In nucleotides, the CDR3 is TGTGCCAGCAGCGCCCGGACCAGCGGGTCCTACGAGCAGTACTTC. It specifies CASSARTSGSYEQYF.

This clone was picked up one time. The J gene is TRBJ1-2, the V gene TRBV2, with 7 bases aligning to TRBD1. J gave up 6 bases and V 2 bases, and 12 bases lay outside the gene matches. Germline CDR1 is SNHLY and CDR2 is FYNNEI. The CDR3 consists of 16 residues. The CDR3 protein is CASSERGLGGSHGYTF. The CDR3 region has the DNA TGTGCCAGCAGTGAAAGGGGGCTCGGGGGCAGTCATGGCTACACCTTC.

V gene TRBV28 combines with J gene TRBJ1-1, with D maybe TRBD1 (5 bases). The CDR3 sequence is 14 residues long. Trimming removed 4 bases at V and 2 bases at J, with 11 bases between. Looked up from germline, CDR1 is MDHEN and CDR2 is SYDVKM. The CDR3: CASSSGQGNTEAFF. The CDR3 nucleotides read TGTGCCAGCAGTTCTGGACAAGGCAACACTGAAGCTTTCTTT.

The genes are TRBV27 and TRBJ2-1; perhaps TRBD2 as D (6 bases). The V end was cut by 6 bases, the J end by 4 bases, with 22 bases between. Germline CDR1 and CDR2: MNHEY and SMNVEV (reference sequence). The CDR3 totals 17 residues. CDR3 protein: CASSQSPGRVTYNEQFF. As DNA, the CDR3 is TGTGCCAGCAGCCAATCCCCCGGGAGAGTGACATACAATGAGCAGTTCTTC.

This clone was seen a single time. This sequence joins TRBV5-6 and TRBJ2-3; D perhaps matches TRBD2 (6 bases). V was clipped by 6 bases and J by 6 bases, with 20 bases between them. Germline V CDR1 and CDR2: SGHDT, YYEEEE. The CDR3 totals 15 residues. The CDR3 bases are TGTGCCAGCACACTTGGGTGGGACTCAGGTGATACGCAGTATTTT. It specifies CASTLGWDSGDTQYF.

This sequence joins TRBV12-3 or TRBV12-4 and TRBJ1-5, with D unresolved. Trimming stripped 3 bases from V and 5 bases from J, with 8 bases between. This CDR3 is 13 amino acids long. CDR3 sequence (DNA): TGTGCCAGCAGTTTGGCGTGGGATCAGCCCCAGCATTTT. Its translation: CASSLAWDQPQHF.

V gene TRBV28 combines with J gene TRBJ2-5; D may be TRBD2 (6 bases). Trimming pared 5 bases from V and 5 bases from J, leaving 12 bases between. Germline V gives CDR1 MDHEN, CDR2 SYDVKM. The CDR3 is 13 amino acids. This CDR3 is CASSGSGQETQYF. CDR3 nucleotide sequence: TGTGCCAGCAGTGGAAGCGGGCAGGAGACCCAGTACTTC.

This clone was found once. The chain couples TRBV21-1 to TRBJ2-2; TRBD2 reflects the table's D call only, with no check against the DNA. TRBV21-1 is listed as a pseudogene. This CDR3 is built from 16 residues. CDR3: CASSKVAAGGPGELFF. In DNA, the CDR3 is TGTGCCAGCAGCAAAGTCGCGGCGGGAGGGCCCGGGGAGCTGTTTTTT.

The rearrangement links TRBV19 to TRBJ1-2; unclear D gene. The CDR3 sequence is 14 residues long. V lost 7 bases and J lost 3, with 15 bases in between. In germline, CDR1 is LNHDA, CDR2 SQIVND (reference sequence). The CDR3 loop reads CASTSRRADYGYTF. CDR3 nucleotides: TGTGCCAGTACCTCGCGCCGGGCTGACTATGGCTACACCTTC.

Written as DNA, the CDR3 is TGCGCCAGCAGCCCCGCGGTAGGAAGCGGGAGAAGGGATACGCAGTATTTT. As protein: CASSPAVGSGRRDTQYF. The chain employs TRBV5-1 and TRBJ2-3; 8 bases are shared with TRBD2. The V segment lost 4 bases and the J segment 6 bases; nucleotides outside the gene matches: 16. Germline CDR1 and CDR2: SGHRS and YFSETQ. The CDR3 totals 17 residues. The variable domain in full, with the rest retrieved from reference TRBV5-1 and TRBJ2-3, is KAGVTQTPRYLIKTRGQQVTLSCSPISGHRSVSWYQQTPGQGLQFLFEYFSETQRNKGNFPGRFSGRQFSNSRSEMNVSTLELGDSALYLCASSPAVGSGRRDTQYFGPGTRLTVL.

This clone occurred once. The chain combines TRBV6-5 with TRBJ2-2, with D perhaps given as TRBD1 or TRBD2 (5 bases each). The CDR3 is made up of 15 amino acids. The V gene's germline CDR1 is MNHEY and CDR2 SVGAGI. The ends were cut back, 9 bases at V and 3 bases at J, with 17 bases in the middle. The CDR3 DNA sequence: TGTGCCAGTTCCGGGGCCTCCCCCCACACCGGGGAGCTGTTTTTT. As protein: CASSGASPHTGELFF.

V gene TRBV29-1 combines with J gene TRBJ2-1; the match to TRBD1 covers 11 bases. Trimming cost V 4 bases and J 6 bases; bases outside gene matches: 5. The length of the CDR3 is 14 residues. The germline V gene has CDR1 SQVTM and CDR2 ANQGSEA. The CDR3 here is CSVGRTGGLNEQFF. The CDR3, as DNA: TGCAGCGTTGGGCGGACAGGGGGCCTCAATGAGCAGTTCTTC.

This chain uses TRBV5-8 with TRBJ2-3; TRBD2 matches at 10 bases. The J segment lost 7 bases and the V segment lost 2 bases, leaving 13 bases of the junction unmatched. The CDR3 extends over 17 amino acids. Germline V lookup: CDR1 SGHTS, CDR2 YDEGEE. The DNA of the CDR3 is TGTGCCAGCAGCTTAGAGCTAGCGGGAGTCCACCGGTATACGCAGTATTTT. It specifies CASSLELAGVHRYTQYF.

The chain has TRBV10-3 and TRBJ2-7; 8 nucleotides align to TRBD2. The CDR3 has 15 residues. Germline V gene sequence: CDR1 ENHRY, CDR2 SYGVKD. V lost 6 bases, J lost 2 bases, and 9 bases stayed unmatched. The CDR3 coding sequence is TGTGCCATCAGCGCGGGGGGTCGAGGCACCTACGAGCAGTACTTC. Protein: CAISAGGRGTYEQYF.

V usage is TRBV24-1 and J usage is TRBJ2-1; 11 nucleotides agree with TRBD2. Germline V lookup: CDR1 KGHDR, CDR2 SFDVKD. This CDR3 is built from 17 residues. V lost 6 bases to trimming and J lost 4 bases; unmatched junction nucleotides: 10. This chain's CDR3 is CATSNPVGTSGYNEQFF. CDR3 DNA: TGTGCCACCAGTAACCCGGTAGGGACTAGCGGATACAATGAGCAGTTCTTC.

The CDR3 loop reads CASSIGWALSEKLFF. The CDR3 DNA reads as TGTGCCAGCAGTATTGGGTGGGCGCTGAGTGAAAAACTGTTTTTT. The chain links TRBV6-5 to TRBJ1-4; D gene uncertain. Per the germline V gene, CDR1 is MNHEY and CDR2 is SVGAGI. The ends were cut back, 5 bases at V and 7 bases at J, with 17 bases in the middle. CDR3 length equals 15 residues.

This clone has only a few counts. The CDR3 DNA reads TGTGCCAGCAGTTCCTCGGGACAGGGGGCTTTACCCCTCCACTTT. As protein: CASSSSGQGALPLHF. J is TRBJ1-6 and V is TRBV7-6; TRBD1 aligns across 12 bases. The CDR3 totals 15 residues. Germline V gene data show CDR1 as SGHVS and CDR2 as FNYEAQ. The ends lost 6 bases at V and 12 bases at J; junction bases unmatched: 9.

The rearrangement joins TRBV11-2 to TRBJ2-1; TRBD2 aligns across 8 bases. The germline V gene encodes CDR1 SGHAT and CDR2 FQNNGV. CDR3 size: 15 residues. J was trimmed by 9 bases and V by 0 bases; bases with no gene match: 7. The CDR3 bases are TGTGCCAGCAGCTTAGATAGGACGGGAGGGTCTGAGCAGTTCTTC. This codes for CASSLDRTGGSEQFF.